This T cell receptor beta chain stems from a study of blood T cell repertoires in COVID-19. The overall study: Acute and convalescent COVID-19 specimens originated in the United States, Italy and Spain.

Assay used: immunoSEQ multiplex PCR; TCRdb lists only in-frame clones, some missing. The repertoire holds 90,000 to 110,000 clones, with 81% as singletons. V was clipped by 5 bases and J by 1 base, with 10 bases between them. CDR3 size: 14 residues. Germline lookup yields CDR1 MDHEN and CDR2 SYDVKM. The chain carries TRBV28 and TRBJ2-3, with D tentatively TRBD1 (5 bases). The TCR comes from a woman between 65 and 79 years old with acute or convalescent COVID-19. The sequenced sample was peripheral blood. The CDR3 is CASSPQTGTDTQYF. CDR3 nucleotides: TGTGCCAGCAGTCCCCAGACAGGCACAGATACGCAGTATTTT.